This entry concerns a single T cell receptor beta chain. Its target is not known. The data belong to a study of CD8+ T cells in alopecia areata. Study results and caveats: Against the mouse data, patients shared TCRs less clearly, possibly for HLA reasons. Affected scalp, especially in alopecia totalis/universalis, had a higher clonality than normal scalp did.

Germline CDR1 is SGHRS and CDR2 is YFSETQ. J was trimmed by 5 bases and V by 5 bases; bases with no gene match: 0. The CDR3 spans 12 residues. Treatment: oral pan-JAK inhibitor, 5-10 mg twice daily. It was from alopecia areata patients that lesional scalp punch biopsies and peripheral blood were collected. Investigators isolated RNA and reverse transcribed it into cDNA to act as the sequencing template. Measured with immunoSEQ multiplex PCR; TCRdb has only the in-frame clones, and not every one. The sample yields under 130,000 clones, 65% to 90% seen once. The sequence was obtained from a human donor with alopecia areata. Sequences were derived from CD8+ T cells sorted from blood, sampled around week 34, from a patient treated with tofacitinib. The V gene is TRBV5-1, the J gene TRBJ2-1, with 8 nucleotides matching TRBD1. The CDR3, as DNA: TGCGCCAGCAGGACAGGGGACAATGAGCAGTTCTTC. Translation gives CASRTGDNEQFF.